These 25 T cell receptor beta chains share one sample of origin, sequenced in a study of blood T cell repertoires in COVID-19. Clones were sequenced by immunoSEQ multiplex PCR, and TCRdb holds only the in-frame ones, with some missing. This sample has around 340,000 clones, with 80% to 90% found just once. Sequencing was performed on peripheral blood. The receptors derive from a man aged 30 to 39 with active or convalescent COVID-19.

The chain is built from TRBV3-1 (or the pseudogene TRBV3-2) and TRBJ2-1; D remains unclear. Trimming removed 1 base at V and 0 bases at J, with 10 bases between. This CDR3 is 16 amino acids long. In germline, CDR1 is LGHDT, CDR2 YNNKEL (reference sequence). The CDR3 DNA reads TGTGCCAGCAGCCAAGCACTCCCAAGCTCCTACAATGAGCAGTTCTTC. Translating it yields CASSQALPSSYNEQFF.

This clone was picked up many times. The chain links TRBV2 to TRBJ1-1; no reliable D call. The CDR3 is 12 amino acids. Per germline, CDR1 SNHLY and CDR2 FYNNEI. With 5 bases removed from V and 3 bases from J, the gap between germline ends came to 7 bases. The CDR3 sequence is CASSKEYTEAFF. In DNA form, the CDR3 reads TGTGCCAGCAGTAAGGAGTACACTGAAGCTTTCTTT.

The rearrangement joins TRBV6-5 to TRBJ1-5; the D gene is possibly TRBD1 (6 bases). Germline assignment: CDR1 MNHEY and CDR2 SVGAGI. This CDR3 region has 12 residues. Trimming removed 7 bases from V and 2 bases from J, with 6 bases in between. The CDR3 sequence is CASKGGNQPQHF. The CDR3 region has the DNA TGTGCCAGCAAGGGGGGCAATCAGCCCCAGCATTTT.

Ten or more counts support this clone. This sequence joins TRBV12-5 and TRBJ2-7, with D perhaps matching TRBD1 (6 bases). This CDR3 has 16 amino acids. Germline values: CDR1 LGHNT, CDR2 FRNRAP. Between the trimmed V and J ends, which lost 2 bases and 0 bases, there was a span of 14 bases. The chain's CDR3 is CASGLFQGRSSYEQYF. The CDR3 DNA reads TGTGCTAGTGGTTTGTTTCAGGGGCGAAGCTCCTACGAGCAGTACTTC.

This clone was seen many times. V usage is TRBV4-3 and J usage is TRBJ2-7, with D tentatively TRBD2 (7 bases). Germline CDR1 reads LGHNA; CDR2 reads YSLEER. Trimming pared 0 bases from V and 7 bases from J, leaving 19 bases between. The CDR3 has 16 residues. CDR3: CASSQESIAGAREQYF. The CDR3 DNA reads as TGCGCCAGCAGCCAAGAATCAATTGCGGGGGCTCGGGAGCAGTACTTC.

This clone appeared a single time. This chain uses TRBV10-3 with TRBJ2-1; 11 bases fit TRBD1. CDR3 size: 16 residues. Germline loops: CDR1 ENHRY, CDR2 SYGVKD. V gave up 0 bases and J gave up 9 bases; unmatched junction bases: 7. The CDR3 loop is CAISESPGTGGLEQFF. CDR3 nucleotides: TGTGCCATCAGTGAGTCACCCGGGACAGGGGGGCTTGAGCAGTTCTTC.

This chain links TRBV4-2 with TRBJ2-7; D remains ambiguous. This CDR3 is 15 amino acids long. V lost 1 base to trimming and J lost 2 bases, with 12 bases between them. Germline lookup yields CDR1 LGHNA and CDR2 YNFKEQ. As DNA, the CDR3 is TGTGCCAGCAGCCAAGTTTGGCACACTACCTACGAGCAGTACTTC. It specifies CASSQVWHTTYEQYF.

This sequence joins TRBV6-5 and TRBJ2-2; D remains ambiguous. Germline V lookup: CDR1 MNHEY, CDR2 SVGAGI. V was cut by 2 bases and J by 8 bases, with 12 bases left in between. The CDR3 is 14 residues long. The CDR3 is CASSYSETLGELFF. For the CDR3, the DNA is TGTGCCAGCAGTTACAGCGAGACTTTGGGGGAGCTGTTTTTT.

The chain uses TRBV6-1 and TRBJ2-7; no clear D gene. CDR1 and CDR2 (germline): MNHNS, SASEGT. V was trimmed by 2 bases and J by 1 base, leaving 9 bases between them. CDR3 length equals 14 residues. The DNA of the CDR3 is TGTGCCAGCAGTGAATTGATAGCATCCTACGAGCAGTACTTC. It is translated as CASSELIASYEQYF.

There are a few counts of this clone. The genes are TRBV10-3 and TRBJ2-7; TRBD2 matches 11 bases. J gave up 4 bases and V 2 bases, and 7 bases lay outside the gene matches. The CDR3 runs 16 residues. Per the germline V gene, CDR1 is ENHRY and CDR2 is SYGVKD. The CDR3 loop is CAISEGTGTSGYEQYF. CDR3 DNA sequence: TGTGCCATCAGTGAGGGGACCGGGACTAGCGGTTACGAGCAGTACTTC.

This sequence joins TRBV6-5 and TRBJ1-1; tentatively, D is TRBD1 (6 bases). This CDR3 spans 14 amino acids. With 6 bases removed from V and 1 base from J, the gap between germline ends came to 12 bases. Germline CDR1 reads MNHEY; CDR2 reads SVGAGI. The DNA of the CDR3 is TGTGCCAGCAGACAGACAGGCGAGAACACTGAAGCTTTCTTT. Protein product: CASRQTGENTEAFF.

This clone is a singleton in its sample. J is TRBJ1-2 and V is TRBV7-2; D call uncertain. CDR3 length: 13 residues. Trimming pared 5 bases from V and 2 bases from J, leaving 9 bases between. Germline values: CDR1 SGHTA, CDR2 FQGNSA. CDR3: CASSPRENYGYTF. CDR3 nucleotides: TGTGCCAGCAGCCCGAGGGAGAACTATGGCTACACCTTC.

The gene calls are TRBV18 and TRBJ1-1; D perhaps matches TRBD1 (6 bases). V gave up 3 bases and J gave up 2 bases, with 16 bases separating them. The CDR3 totals 16 residues. Germline CDR1 reads KGHSH; CDR2 reads LQKENI. The CDR3 here is CASSPISPGQNTEAFF. The CDR3 DNA is TGTGCCAGCTCACCCATCTCCCCGGGACAAAACACTGAAGCTTTCTTT. Together with reference TRBV18 and TRBJ1-1, the CDR3 gives the full variable domain: NAGVMQNPRHLVRRRGQEARLRCSPMKGHSHVYWYRQLPEEGLKFMVYLQKENIIDESGMPKERFSAEFPKEGPSILRIQQVVRGDSAAYFCASSPISPGQNTEAFFGQGTRLTVV.

The chain recombines TRBV3-1 (or the pseudogene TRBV3-2) with TRBJ2-7, with 13 nucleotides matching TRBD2. Trimming took 4 bases from V and 12 from J; bases not matched to a gene: 9. Germline V gene data show CDR1 as LGHDT and CDR2 as YNNKEL (reference sequence). The CDR3 has 14 amino acids. For the CDR3, the DNA is TGTGCCAGCAGCCCCCACGGACTAGCGGGAGTTCCGTACTTC. Its translation: CASSPHGLAGVPYF.

The chain uses TRBV2 and TRBJ2-7; no clear D. The CDR3 length is 10 residues. The V and J ends lost 6 bases and 5 bases respectively, with 5 bases between them. Germline lookup yields CDR1 SNHLY and CDR2 FYNNEI. CDR3 coding DNA: TGTGCCAGCAGCCTCCACGAGCAGTACTTC. This encodes CASSLHEQYF.

The table lists this clone with a few counts. The CDR3 is CANPRRKVVEQYF. CDR3 bases: TGTGCCAATCCCCGGCGGAAGGTCGTCGAGCAGTACTTC. The chain uses TRBV30 and TRBJ2-7; D not certain. CDR1 is GTSNPN, CDR2 SVGIG, per germline (reference sequence). Trimming shortened V by 8 bases and J by 6 bases, and 20 bases separated the two germline ends. The CDR3 is 13 residues long.

V gene TRBV5-6 combines with J gene TRBJ1-1; 7 bases fit TRBD1. The length of the CDR3 is 15 residues. The V segment lost 4 bases and the J segment 0 bases; nucleotides outside the gene matches: 6. Germline loops: CDR1 SGHDT, CDR2 YYEEEE. For the CDR3, the DNA is TGTGCCAGCAGCCGGACAGGAGCTATGAACACTGAAGCTTTCTTT. It encodes CASSRTGAMNTEAFF.

The gene calls are TRBV3-1 (or the pseudogene TRBV3-2) and TRBJ1-2; 7 bases are shared with TRBD1. Trimming took 6 bases from V and 6 from J; bases not matched to a gene: 7. The germline V gene has CDR1 LGHDT and CDR2 YNNKEL (reference sequence). The CDR3 has 13 amino acids. Written as DNA, the CDR3 is TGTGCCAGCAGGGACACAGGGGAGGATGGCTACACCTTC. Translation gives CASRDTGEDGYTF.

The rearrangement joins TRBV11-2 to TRBJ2-1, with 9 bases aligning to TRBD2. With V trimmed by 5 bases and J by 9 bases, 14 bases remained unmatched. There are 16 residues in the CDR3. CDR1 and CDR2 from the germline V gene are SGHAT and FQNNGV. The CDR3 region has the DNA TGTGCCAGCAGCCCGGGAGCTAGCGGGATTGGGGGTGAGCAGTTCTTC. Translated, it gives CASSPGASGIGGEQFF.

CDR3 protein: CASSAARQAPEQYF. The DNA of the CDR3 is TGTGCCAGCAGTGCAGCCCGGCAGGCCCCCGAGCAGTACTTC. This sequence joins TRBV28 and TRBJ2-7; D gene ambiguous. V dropped 5 bases and J dropped 6 bases, with 17 bases sitting between them. Germline V gene data show CDR1 as MDHEN and CDR2 as SYDVKM. The length of the CDR3 is 14 residues. Drawing the rest from reference TRBV28 and TRBJ2-7, the complete variable domain is DVKVTQSSRYLVKRTGEKVFLECVQDMDHENMFWYRQDPGLGLRLIYFSYDVKMKEKGDIPEGYSVSREKKERFSLILESASTNQTSMYLCASSAARQAPEQYFGPGTRLTVT.

This chain links TRBV29-1 with TRBJ1-5; TRBD1 matches at 7 bases. The CDR3 spans 13 residues. Germline CDR1 is SQVTM and CDR2 is ANQGSEA. Trimming took 8 bases from V and 4 from J; bases not matched to a gene: 8. CDR3 coding DNA: TGCAGCTACACAGGGGCTGGTAATCAGCCCCAGCATTTT. This codes for CSYTGAGNQPQHF.

The V and J genes are TRBV6-2 or TRBV6-3 and TRBJ2-7, with D unresolved. Germline V gene sequence: CDR1 MNHEY, CDR2 SVGEGT. V was pared by 0 bases and J by 7 bases, with 10 bases between. This CDR3 comprises 13 residues. The CDR3 loop is CASSYSTPLEQYF. The CDR3 nucleotides are TGTGCCAGCAGTTACTCGACTCCGCTAGAGCAGTACTTC.

This CDR3 reads CASSPTDGSYYEQYF. The CDR3 DNA reads as TGTGCCAGCAGCCCGACCGATGGGAGTTACTACGAGCAGTACTTC. The chain combines TRBV7-7 with TRBJ2-7, with D possibly being TRBD2 (5 bases). The CDR3 runs to 15 residues. Germline CDR1 and CDR2: SSHAT and FNYEAQ (reference sequence). Trimming pared 5 bases from V and 3 bases from J, leaving 17 bases between.

The chain is built from TRBV10-3 and TRBJ2-1; 8 nucleotides match TRBD2. V dropped 7 bases and J dropped 5; count of bases not matched to a gene: 10. Germline CDR1 ENHRY, CDR2 SYGVKD. There are 15 residues in the CDR3. The CDR3 DNA is TGTGCCATCACCGCGGCGAGCGGGAGCCACAATGAGCAGTTCTTC. Residues: CAITAASGSHNEQFF.

This chain uses TRBV30 with TRBJ2-1, with a tentative D call TRBD2 (6 bases). The germline gives CDR1 GTSNPN, CDR2 SVGIG (reference sequence). There are 17 residues in the CDR3. Trimming took 1 base from V and 2 from J, leaving 18 bases between them. For the CDR3, the DNA is TGTGCCTGGAGTGCCCAAGGTTGGGGAGGCGCCTACAATGAGCAGTTCTTC. This translates into CAWSAQGWGGAYNEQFF.